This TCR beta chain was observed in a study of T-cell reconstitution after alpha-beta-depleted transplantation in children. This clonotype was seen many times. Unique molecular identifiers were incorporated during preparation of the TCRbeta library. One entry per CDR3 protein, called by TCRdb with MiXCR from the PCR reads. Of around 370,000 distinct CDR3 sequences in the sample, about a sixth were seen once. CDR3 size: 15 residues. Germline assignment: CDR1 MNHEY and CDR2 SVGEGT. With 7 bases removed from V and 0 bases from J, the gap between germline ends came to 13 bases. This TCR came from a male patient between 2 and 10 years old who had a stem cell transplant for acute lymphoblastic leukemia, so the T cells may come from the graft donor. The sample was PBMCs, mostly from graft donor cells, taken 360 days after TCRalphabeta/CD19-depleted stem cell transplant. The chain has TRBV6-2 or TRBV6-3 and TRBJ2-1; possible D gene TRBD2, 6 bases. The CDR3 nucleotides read TGTGCCAGCACCTTCGGGGGAAGCTCCTACAATGAGCAGTTCTTC. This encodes CASTFGGSSYNEQFF.